The clone carrying this T cell receptor beta chain has a handful of counts. The antigen is not known. These data are taken from a study of cytomegalovirus exposure and HLA in healthy donors. Points from the study as a whole: Roughly uniform depth of sequencing across donors was assumed in presence/absence analyses.

With 5 bases removed from V and 0 bases from J, the gap between germline ends came to 7 bases. CDR3 length: 13 amino acids. The germline gives CDR1 SEHNR, CDR2 FQNEAQ (reference sequence). PCR amplification relied on 60 Vbeta primers (plus 13 Jbeta primers). Clones were read by immunoSEQ multiplex PCR, and TCRdb kept only the in-frame ones, dropping some. This repertoire shows some 80,000 clones, around 73% found once; its top ten account for 3% to 3.5%. J is TRBJ1-1 and V is TRBV7-9; D ambiguous. The specimen was PBMCs. The clonotype comes from a man aged 50-59 years in good health and CMV-seronegative. DNA of the CDR3: TGTGCCAGCAGCATTGACATGAACACTGAAGCTTTCTTT. Its protein product is CASSIDMNTEAFF.